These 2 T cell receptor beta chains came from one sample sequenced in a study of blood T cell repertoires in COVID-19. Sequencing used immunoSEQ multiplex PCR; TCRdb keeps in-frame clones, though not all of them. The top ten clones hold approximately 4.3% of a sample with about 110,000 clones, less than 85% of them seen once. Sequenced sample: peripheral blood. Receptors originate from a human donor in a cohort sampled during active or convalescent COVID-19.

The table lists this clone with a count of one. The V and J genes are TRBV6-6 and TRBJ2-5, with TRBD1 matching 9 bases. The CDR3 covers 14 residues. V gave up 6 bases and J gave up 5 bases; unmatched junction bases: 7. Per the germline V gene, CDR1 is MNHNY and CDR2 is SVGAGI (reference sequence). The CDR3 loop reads CASSRHRGPETQYF. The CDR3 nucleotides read TGTGCCAGCAGCCGACACAGGGGGCCTGAGACCCAGTACTTC.

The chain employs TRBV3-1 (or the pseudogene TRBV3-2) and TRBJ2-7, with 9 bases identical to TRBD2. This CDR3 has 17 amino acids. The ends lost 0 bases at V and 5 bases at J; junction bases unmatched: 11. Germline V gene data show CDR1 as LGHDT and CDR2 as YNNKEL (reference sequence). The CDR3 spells CASSQDGLWVAGDEQYF. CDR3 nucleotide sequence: TGTGCCAGCAGCCAAGATGGGCTTTGGGTAGCGGGAGACGAGCAGTACTTC.